A selection of T cell receptor beta chains follows, all from one sample in a study of blood T cell repertoires in COVID-19. Sequencing was performed with immunoSEQ multiplex PCR; in TCRdb, only in-frame clones are kept and a portion is missing. Of 120,000 to 150,000 clones in the sample, roughly four fifths were seen once. Input material: peripheral blood. These receptors all come from a woman at least 80 years old in a cohort sampled during active or convalescent COVID-19. CDR3s include the opening cysteine and the closing phenylalanine or tryptophan. D genes are given only for firm matches.

>TRBJ2-6|TRBV5-1|NA
CASSLFGTSGANVLTF
>TRBJ2-5|TRBV3-1/TRBV3-2|NA
CASSQGGETQYF
>TRBJ2-2|TRBV5-8|NA
CASSLEAGTGELFF
>TRBJ2-3|TRBV12-3/TRBV12-4|NA
CASGSSTDTQYF
>TRBJ2-2|TRBV6-4|NA
CASSDSLVEWTRAGELFF
>TRBJ1-6|TRBV6-5|TRBD1
CASTLGQAYNSPLHF
>TRBJ2-6|TRBV2|TRBD2
CASSLLAGAGANVLTF
>TRBJ2-3|TRBV29-1|TRBD1
CSVGTDRGVSDTQYF
>TRBJ2-3|TRBV5-1|TRBD2
CASSLVGGALGADTQYF
>TRBJ2-5|TRBV2|NA
CASSVGKNSGETQYF
>TRBJ1-2|TRBV6-4|NA
CASSDLTLLGGYTF
>TRBJ2-7|TRBV30|NA
CAWSRYGRVEQYF
>TRBJ2-1|TRBV19|NA
CASSTLTGSNEQFF
>TRBJ2-3|TRBV5-8|NA
CASSYRTATDTQYF
>TRBJ2-5|TRBV3-1/TRBV3-2|NA
CASSQAGTPGQTQYF
>TRBJ1-1|TRBV19|NA
CASSIKGRLKGRLEAFF
>TRBJ1-2|TRBV30|TRBD1
CAWSTWDRPPYGYTF
>TRBJ1-3|TRBV5-6|NA
CASRDQGGYSGNTIYF
>TRBJ2-7|TRBV5-5|NA
CASSFGTLDFSYEQYF
>TRBJ2-3|TRBV5-1|NA
CASGNGASPDTQYF
>TRBJ1-2|TRBV12-3/TRBV12-4|NA
CASSLPGVGYTF
>TRBJ1-2|TRBV9|NA
CASSVVPGQNYGYTF
>TRBJ1-1|TRBV28|TRBD1
CASSPRGQGNTEAFF
>TRBJ1-4|TRBV28|NA
CASSLRTPGATNEKLFF
>TRBJ1-5|TRBV28|TRBD1
CASSKQGARNQPQHF
>TRBJ2-1|TRBV24-1|TRBD2
CATSDSGLAGGQYEQFF
>TRBJ2-5|TRBV3-1/TRBV3-2|NA
CASSQAAEETQYF
>TRBJ1-2|TRBV5-5|NA
CASSPTGNENYGYTF
>TRBJ1-1|TRBV28|NA
CASSRRGLNTEAFF
>TRBJ1-2|TRBV27|NA
CASSSSVSYGYTF
>TRBJ2-1|TRBV18|NA
CASSLWASSYNEQFF
>TRBJ2-5|TRBV5-1|TRBD2
CASSSGTGGGARETQYF